This entry concerns a single T cell receptor beta chain. This clonotype was seen at least ten times. Its antigen is unknown. Base qualities are not at hand, and no much larger clone is one base apart. The data originate from a study of CD8 T cells in ankylosing spondylitis (dated by TCRdb to 2015 to 2018). Notes on the research overall: To find TCR variants linked to disease, the study profiled T cell receptor beta repertoires in ankylosing spondylitis patients and healthy donors. Peripheral blood samples were taken, and synovial fluid was additionally collected from ankylosing spondylitis patients. The whole study cohort included about a hundred healthy donors and 25 or so ankylosing spondylitis patients. Results the study describes overall, beyond this receptor: Significant enrichment of the disease-linked clones was reported in matched synovial fluid samples from ankylosing spondylitis patients. Blood from ankylosing spondylitis patients appeared to be characterized by a TCR beta motif made up of seven or eight highly homologous amino acid variants. Some TCR beta motif variants had previously been reported in synovial fluid and blood of reactive arthritis patients, which suggested common disease-initiation mechanisms. A CD8+ phenotype was shown by the disease-linked clones, which were found at relatively low frequencies in peripheral blood.

For sequencing, an Illumina HiSeq 2500 was employed. Quantitative 5'-RACE with molecular barcodes was the method used to prepare the TCR beta libraries. On the study's bioinformatics: Disease-linked TCR variants were identified with a new computational method built on a probabilistic model of VDJ rearrangement. Using fastp trimming at Q25 and MiXCR clonotype assembly, TCRdb reanalyzed the public sequencing data and kept in-frame beta chains. Rows with one shared CDR3 protein collapse into an entry with the most common genes and DNA. TCRdb's processing, not the authors', yielded these V and J calls. This sample holds a few hundred thousand distinct CDR3 sequences; 24% were observed only once. The ten top clones hold 0.5% to 0.65% of the sample. Sequencing was performed on blood, either unsorted or a sorted T cell fraction (not recorded which). The origin of this receptor is a male donor with ankylosing spondylitis or in good health (not recorded which).

The DNA sequence is as follows: TGTGCCAGCAGTCCGTACAGGGCGTCCTACAATGAGCAGTTCTTC. This codes for CASSPYRASYNEQFF. The chain employs TRBV27 and TRBJ2-1, with TRBD1 as a weak D call on 6 bases. The junction shows trimming of 5 bases on V and 1 base on J, plus 12 bases between the germline ends. The CDR3 starts with the cysteine, ends with the phenylalanine, and has 15 residues. The retained sequence is limited to the CDR3, 45 bases, with the frame set at the first base. The germline V gene (reference sequence) sets CDR1 to MNHEY and CDR2 to SMNVEV.